This TCR beta chain stems from a study of cytomegalovirus exposure and HLA in healthy donors. PCR was performed using 60 Vbeta and 13 Jbeta primers. Method: immunoSEQ multiplex PCR; TCRdb's copy keeps in-frame clones and lacks some. The repertoire holds 200,000 to 250,000 clones, with 82% as singletons. All donors participated as healthy donors of bone marrow. The sample taken for sequencing was PBMCs. This TCR derives from a woman in her thirties or forties in good health and CMV-seropositive.

The CDR3 loop reads CASSFVQGLGDEQYF. The CDR3 DNA is TGTGCCAGCAGCTTTGTTCAGGGACTGGGGGACGAGCAGTACTTC. The rearrangement links TRBV7-9 to TRBJ2-7; TRBD2 might be the D (6 bases). CDR3 length: 15 residues. CDR1 and CDR2 from the germline V gene are SEHNR and FQNEAQ (reference sequence). The V end was cut by 3 bases, the J end by 5 bases, with 17 bases between.